Presented here are 13 T cell receptor beta chains from one specimen sequenced in a study of shared clonotypes between healthy human individuals. TCRdb's table, derived via immunoSEQ multiplex PCR, lists solely in-frame clones and lacks some. In the table there are nearly 750,000 clones, over 60% of which are singletons. The specimen was memory CD4+ T cells sorted from blood. The sample's subset: CD45RA-negative fraction. The origin of the receptors is a woman between 25 and 40 years old in good health.

The J gene is TRBJ2-3, the V gene TRBV6-6; 9 bases line up with TRBD2. Germline CDR1 reads MNHNY; CDR2 reads SVGAGI (reference sequence). Trimming removed 6 bases from V and 1 base from J; junction bases left unmatched: 2. The length of the CDR3 is 14 residues. CDR3 sequence (DNA): TGTGCCAGCAGGGGACTAGCCGGCACAGATACGCAGTATTTT. The encoded protein is CASRGLAGTDTQYF.

The chain combines TRBV25-1 with TRBJ2-7, with TRBD2 identical over 9 bases. V shed 2 bases, J shed 5 bases, and the junction held 7 bases outside the gene matches. The CDR3 consists of 15 residues. From germline, CDR1 is MGHDK and CDR2 SYGVNS. The CDR3 loop reads CASSELAGFTHEQYF. The CDR3 DNA reads TGTGCCAGCAGTGAACTAGCGGGATTCACCCACGAGCAGTACTTC.

Concerning this clone itself: The junction departs from the called germline gene at one end, perhaps through a read error. The same CDR3 arises from other DNA sequences in this sample as well. The gene calls are TRBV28 and TRBJ1-2; no definite D call. Germline values: CDR1 MDHEN, CDR2 SYDVKM. The CDR3 has 14 amino acids. The DNA of the CDR3 is TGTGCCAGTAGTTTATCGTGGGCTTCCTATGGCTACACCTTC. Its protein product is CASSLSWASYGYTF.

The chain couples TRBV28 to TRBJ2-1; D might be TRBD2 (7 bases). Per germline, CDR1 MDHEN and CDR2 SYDVKM. The CDR3 spans 18 residues. V shed 6 bases and J shed 4 bases, with 25 bases lying between them. CDR3 DNA: TGTGCCAGCAGGGGAGCAGGGGCTCAGCGGGACAATTACAATGAGCAGTTCTTC. Amino acid sequence: CASRGAGAQRDNYNEQFF.

This chain uses TRBV11-1 with TRBJ2-7; D is unresolved. The germline V gene encodes CDR1 SGHAT and CDR2 FQDESV (reference sequence). This CDR3 has 14 amino acids. V was trimmed by 4 bases and J by 0 bases, leaving 10 bases between them. The CDR3 DNA is TGTGCCAGCAGCTCGGACGATTCCTCCTACGAGCAGTACTTC. Its protein is CASSSDDSSYEQYF.

The table lists this clone with a few counts. This chain joins TRBV28 and TRBJ2-2; D possibly matches TRBD1 or TRBD2 (5 bases each). The CDR3 covers 18 residues. From germline, CDR1 is MDHEN and CDR2 SYDVKM. Trimming left V 4 bases short and J 10 bases short, with 28 bases between. CDR3 amino acids: CASSSDYRGDRLRMELFF. CDR3 coding DNA: TGTGCCAGCAGTTCTGACTACCGGGGCGACAGACTCAGGATGGAGCTGTTTTTT.

The rearrangement links TRBV6-5 to TRBJ2-1; TRBD2 matches 13 bases. The CDR3 extends over 15 amino acids. Germline V gives CDR1 MNHEY, CDR2 SVGAGI. Trimming removed 5 bases from V and 9 bases from J; junction bases left unmatched: 7. The CDR3 region has the DNA TGTGCCAGCAGTCGGACTAGCGGGAGAAGGGGTGAGCAGTTCTTC. Translating it yields CASSRTSGRRGEQFF.

This clone turned up a few times. DNA of the CDR3: TGTGCCAGCAAGGGGAGTCGGGATAAAAGCTATGGCTACACCTTC. Translation: CASKGSRDKSYGYTF. The V and J genes are TRBV28 and TRBJ1-2; maybe TRBD1 (5 bases). Germline CDR1 and CDR2: MDHEN and SYDVKM. This CDR3 is built from 15 residues. V was trimmed by 7 bases and J by 4 bases, leaving 19 bases between them.

For the CDR3, the DNA is TGTGCCAGCAGCAGGGCTTTCTCTGGGGCCAACGTCCTGACTTTC. This sequence encodes CASSRAFSGANVLTF. The chain combines TRBV6-6 with TRBJ2-6; maybe TRBD1 (5 bases). Germline values: CDR1 MNHNY, CDR2 SVGAGI (reference sequence). The CDR3 totals 15 residues. V was pared by 6 bases and J by 0 bases, with 9 bases between.

V and J are TRBV28 and TRBJ1-1; unclear D gene. This CDR3 is built from 16 residues. Per the germline V gene, CDR1 is MDHEN and CDR2 is SYDVKM. V was pared by 6 bases and J by 0 bases, with 17 bases between. Here the CDR3 DNA reads TGTGCCAGCAGGAGGGCCGCGTTTAGCATGAACACTGAAGCTTTCTTT. This codes for CASRRAAFSMNTEAFF.

The rearrangement joins TRBV7-3 to TRBJ1-5; D is unclear. Germline V gene sequence: CDR1 SGHTA, CDR2 FQGTGA. V was clipped by 2 bases and J by 7 bases, with 9 bases between them. The CDR3 extends over 13 amino acids. The CDR3 spells CASSLGLGQPQHF. CDR3 bases: TGTGCCAGCAGCTTAGGTTTGGGGCAGCCCCAGCATTTT.

The table lists this clone with a few counts. The chain joins TRBV6-6 to TRBJ2-1; 11 nucleotides agree with TRBD1. Germline V gene sequence: CDR1 MNHNY, CDR2 SVGAGI (reference sequence). Losses at the gene ends were 6 bases for V and 9 bases for J; bases not matched to a gene: 7. The CDR3 sequence is 14 residues long. CDR3 DNA: TGTGCCAGCAGACCCGGGACAGGGGGGAGTGAGCAGTTCTTC. The encoded protein is CASRPGTGGSEQFF.

This chain links TRBV4-1 with TRBJ2-3; unclear D gene. From germline, CDR1 is MGHRA and CDR2 YSYEKL. V dropped 1 base and J dropped 0 bases, with 14 bases sitting between them. The CDR3 consists of 17 residues. The CDR3, as DNA: TGCGCCAGCAGCCAAGTACTCAGGCAGTCAAGCACAGATACGCAGTATTTT. Its protein is CASSQVLRQSSTDTQYF.